The source of this T cell receptor (beta chain) is a study of shared clonotypes between healthy human individuals. General study points: Collection of samples was limited to blood; tissue repertoires likely differ.

The table came from immunoSEQ multiplex PCR; TCRdb's copy has only in-frame clones and leaves some out. The data contain 600,000 to 750,000 clones, about nine tenths of them singletons. A remark on this clone: Its antigen is unknown.

V gave up 0 bases and J gave up 0 bases, with 11 bases separating them. Germline values: CDR1 LNHDA, CDR2 SQIVND (reference sequence). The CDR3 consists of 17 residues. Source material: memory CD8+ T cells from PBMCs. Subset of the sample: CD45RO+ cells pooled with CCR7-negative TemRA cells. This clonotype was sampled from a young man in good health. Some clones in this sample may be carry-over from other donors' samples. The V call is TRBV19, the J call TRBJ1-4; tentatively, D is TRBD1 (5 bases). CDR3 protein: CASSIDLTDATNEKLFF. DNA for the CDR3: TGTGCCAGTAGTATAGACTTGACAGATGCAACTAATGAAAAACTGTTTTTT.